The 18 T cell receptor beta chains reported below all come from one sample, sequenced in a study of cytomegalovirus exposure and HLA in healthy donors. Primers included in the PCR were 60 Vbeta and 13 Jbeta primers. Profiling relied on immunoSEQ multiplex PCR, and the TCRdb table lists in-frame clones only, not all of them. The data show over 150,000 clones, about 77% seen once. The sample comprised PBMCs. These receptor sequences come from a woman aged 25 to 45 in good health and CMV-seronegative.

The rearrangement uses TRBV6-1 and TRBJ2-5; 7 bases are a match to TRBD2. Per the germline V gene, CDR1 is MNHNS and CDR2 is SASEGT. V shed 1 base and J 2 bases; nucleotides not matched to a gene: 1. The CDR3 runs to 14 residues. The CDR3 sequence is CASSEEGGQETQYF. CDR3 nucleotide sequence: TGTGCCAGCAGTGAAGAGGGAGGGCAAGAGACCCAGTACTTC.

This chain uses TRBV5-4 with TRBJ2-5; 7 positions match TRBD1. There are 17 residues in the CDR3. Germline V gives CDR1 SGHNT, CDR2 YYREEE (reference sequence). V shed 2 bases, J shed 0 bases, and the junction held 10 bases outside the gene matches. CDR3 sequence reads: CASSFGGDRDYQETQYF. The CDR3 DNA reads as TGTGCCAGCAGCTTTGGGGGTGACAGGGATTACCAAGAGACCCAGTACTTC. Full variable domain (missing parts from reference TRBV5-4 and TRBJ2-5): ETGVTQSPTHLIKTRGQQVTLRCSSQSGHNTVSWYQQALGQGPQFIFQYYREEENGRGNFPPRFSGLQFPNYSSELNVNALELDDSALYLCASSFGGDRDYQETQYFGPGTRLLVL.

The gene calls are TRBV7-9 and TRBJ1-1, with a possible D match to TRBD1 (6 bases). CDR1 is SEHNR and CDR2 is FQNEAQ in the germline V gene (reference sequence). CDR3 length equals 15 residues. V shed 0 bases and J shed 2 bases, with 10 bases lying between them. In nucleotides, the CDR3 is TGTGCCAGCAGCTTAGCGGACAGCCTAAACACTGAAGCTTTCTTT. Amino acid sequence: CASSLADSLNTEAFF.

This clone came up once. The genes are TRBV2 and TRBJ1-3; 8 bases map to TRBD1. CDR1 and CDR2 (germline): SNHLY, FYNNEI. Trimming removed 11 bases from V and 0 bases from J; junction bases left unmatched: 3. This CDR3 has 13 amino acids. The DNA for the CDR3 is TGTGCCTCAGGGGGCCTCTCTGGAAACACCATATATTTT. Protein product: CASGGLSGNTIYF.

The genes are TRBV10-3 and TRBJ2-2; TRBD2 matches at 12 bases. CDR1 and CDR2 from the germline V gene are ENHRY and SYGVKD. Trimming cost V 6 bases and J 5 bases; bases outside gene matches: 10. This CDR3 is 17 amino acids long. CDR3 in DNA: TGTGCCATCAGCAGAGGACTAGCGGGACGCGAGACCGGGGAGCTGTTTTTT. Encoded protein: CAISRGLAGRETGELFF.

V is TRBV5-8 and J is TRBJ2-1; D perhaps matches TRBD2 (6 bases). The V gene lost 2 bases and the J gene lost 7 bases, with 19 bases spanning the gap. Germline V CDR1 and CDR2: SGHTS, YDEGEE. CDR3 length: 16 residues. Here the CDR3 reads CASSFILVAAPNEQFF. The CDR3 DNA sequence: TGTGCCAGCAGCTTCATTTTAGTAGCGGCGCCTAATGAGCAGTTCTTC.

This chain connects TRBV10-3 to TRBJ2-1; TRBD2 aligns across 11 bases. The CDR3 sequence is 12 residues long. CDR1 ENHRY and CDR2 SYGVKD come from the germline V gene. This CDR3 is CAGGSGGDEQFF. For the CDR3, the DNA is TGTGCTGGGGGTAGCGGGGGGGATGAGCAGTTCTTC.

The count of this clone is one. The chain recombines TRBV7-9 with TRBJ2-2; perhaps TRBD1 as D (6 bases). Looked up from germline, CDR1 is SEHNR and CDR2 is FQNEAQ (reference sequence). The CDR3 length is 16 residues. V was pared by 4 bases and J by 3 bases, with 15 bases between. For the CDR3, the DNA is TGTGCCAGCAGCTCATACACAGGGATCTACACCGGGGAGCTGTTTTTT. Protein: CASSSYTGIYTGELFF.

This chain links TRBV2 with TRBJ1-2; D remains unclear. Looked up from germline, CDR1 is SNHLY and CDR2 is FYNNEI. V was cut by 7 bases and J by 4 bases, with 16 bases left in between. CDR3 length: 14 residues. CDR3 sequence: CASNREAVGYGYTF. DNA for the CDR3: TGTGCCAGCAATAGGGAGGCGGTGGGCTATGGCTACACCTTC.

V gene TRBV5-1 combines with J gene TRBJ1-2, with 8 bases that match TRBD1. Germline-derived CDR1 and CDR2 are SGHRS and YFSETQ. V shed 2 bases, J shed 2 bases, and the junction held 5 bases outside the gene matches. The CDR3 loop spans 15 amino acids. CDR3 coding DNA: TGCGCCAGCAGCTTAGCTGGGACAGGCAACTATGGCTACACCTTC. It codes for CASSLAGTGNYGYTF.

Remarks on this clone: This CDR3 is also generated by other DNA sequences in the sample. As DNA, the CDR3 is TGCGCCAGCAGCTTAGCGGGAGGCTCCTACGAGCAGTACTTC. This encodes CASSLAGGSYEQYF. The chain has TRBV5-1 and TRBJ2-7, with 9 bases that match TRBD2. J was trimmed by 0 bases and V by 2 bases; bases with no gene match: 0. Germline V gene lookup returns CDR1 SGHRS and CDR2 YFSETQ. This CDR3 is built from 14 residues.

The chain combines TRBV6-1 with TRBJ1-5; TRBD1 matches 8 bases. CDR3 length equals 14 residues. Germline V gene sequence: CDR1 MNHNS, CDR2 SASEGT. V gave up 4 bases and J gave up 3 bases; unmatched junction bases: 2. The CDR3 spells CASSGTGNNQPQHF. The DNA of the CDR3 is TGTGCCAGCAGTGGGACAGGGAACAATCAGCCCCAGCATTTT.

The chain couples TRBV15 to TRBJ2-2, with TRBD1 identical over 10 bases. This CDR3 spans 17 amino acids. V gave up 3 bases and J gave up 4 bases; unmatched junction bases: 8. Looked up from germline, CDR1 is LNHNV and CDR2 is YYDKDF (reference sequence). The CDR3 DNA is TGTGCCACCAGCAGGGGGGGGGACAGGGGACGCACCGGGGAGCTGTTTTTT. Protein sequence: CATSRGGDRGRTGELFF.

CDR3 DNA sequence: TGCGCCAGCAGCTCCGGGACAGGGCTTGAAAAACTGTTTTTT. Translated, it gives CASSSGTGLEKLFF. The rearrangement uses TRBV5-1 and TRBJ1-4; 9 nucleotides line up with TRBD1. V was clipped by 3 bases and J by 7 bases; unmatched bases: 4. Germline values: CDR1 SGHRS, CDR2 YFSETQ. This CDR3 has 14 amino acids.

In regard to this clone: Its ends do not fully match the called genes, so a read error is possible. This sequence joins TRBV7-9 and TRBJ1-4; perhaps TRBD1 as D (5 bases). The CDR3 is 15 residues long. The germline V gene has CDR1 SEHNR and CDR2 FQNEAQ (reference sequence). The CDR3 DNA reads as TGTTCCAGCAGCTTAGGGCAGGGTCCCAATGAAAAACTGTTTTTT. It is translated as CSSSLGQGPNEKLFF.

V gene TRBV25-1 combines with J gene TRBJ2-1; 11 nucleotides agree with TRBD2. The CDR3 loop spans 14 amino acids. Germline CDR1 and CDR2: MGHDK and SYGVNS. The ends lost 4 bases at V and 9 bases at J; junction bases unmatched: 5. The CDR3 reads CASSVAGGPSEQFF. CDR3 coding DNA: TGTGCCAGCAGTGTAGCGGGAGGGCCGAGTGAGCAGTTCTTC.

V usage is TRBV6-1 and J usage is TRBJ2-3; 8 positions match TRBD2. CDR3 length: 15 residues. Germline V lookup: CDR1 MNHNS, CDR2 SASEGT. V lost 11 bases and J lost 2; bases outside the gene matches: 12. CDR3 amino acids: CAGSIAGTPTDTQYF. In DNA, the CDR3 is TGTGCCGGGTCCATAGCGGGGACTCCCACAGATACGCAGTATTTT.

The chain employs TRBV10-3 and TRBJ2-4; no clear D gene. Per germline, CDR1 ENHRY and CDR2 SYGVKD. Trimming left V 7 bases short and J 5 bases short, with 12 bases between. The CDR3 sequence is 13 residues long. The CDR3 protein is CAINDGWENIQYF. CDR3 nucleotides: TGTGCCATCAATGACGGGTGGGAAAACATTCAGTACTTC.